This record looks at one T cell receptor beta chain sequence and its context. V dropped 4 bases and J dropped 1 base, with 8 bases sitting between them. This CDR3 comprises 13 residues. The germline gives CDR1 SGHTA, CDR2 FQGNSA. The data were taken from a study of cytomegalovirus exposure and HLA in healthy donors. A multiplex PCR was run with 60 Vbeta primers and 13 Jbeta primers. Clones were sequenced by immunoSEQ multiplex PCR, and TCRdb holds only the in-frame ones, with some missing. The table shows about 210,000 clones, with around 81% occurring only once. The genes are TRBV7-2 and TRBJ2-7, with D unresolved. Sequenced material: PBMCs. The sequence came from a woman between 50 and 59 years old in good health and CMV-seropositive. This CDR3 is CASSSYGSYEQYF. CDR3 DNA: TGTGCCAGCAGCTCATACGGTTCCTACGAGCAGTACTTC.